The clone carrying this TCR beta chain was detected only a few times. The data stem from a study of blood T cell repertoires in COVID-19. TCRdb keeps only in-frame clones here, not all; method: immunoSEQ multiplex PCR. The top ten clones hold under 8.5% of a sample with about 50,000 clones, under 85% of them seen once. The sample was peripheral blood. The clonotype originates from a man between 65 and 80 years old with active COVID-19.

CDR3 amino acids: CASGRTRVTTGELFF. The CDR3 coding sequence is TGTGCCAGCGGTCGGACACGGGTTACCACCGGGGAGCTGTTTTTT. The chain recombines TRBV9 with TRBJ2-2; maybe TRBD1 (5 bases). V dropped 7 bases and J dropped 4 bases, with 17 bases sitting between them. The CDR3 extends over 15 amino acids. The germline V gene has CDR1 SGDLS and CDR2 YYNGEE. The entire variable domain, with the rest obtained from reference TRBV9 and TRBJ2-2, is as follows: DSGVTQTPKHLITATGQRVTLRCSPRSGDLSVYWYQQSLDQGLQFLIQYYNGEERAKGNILERFSAQQFPDLHSELNLSSLELGDSALYFCASGRTRVTTGELFFGEGSRLTVL.